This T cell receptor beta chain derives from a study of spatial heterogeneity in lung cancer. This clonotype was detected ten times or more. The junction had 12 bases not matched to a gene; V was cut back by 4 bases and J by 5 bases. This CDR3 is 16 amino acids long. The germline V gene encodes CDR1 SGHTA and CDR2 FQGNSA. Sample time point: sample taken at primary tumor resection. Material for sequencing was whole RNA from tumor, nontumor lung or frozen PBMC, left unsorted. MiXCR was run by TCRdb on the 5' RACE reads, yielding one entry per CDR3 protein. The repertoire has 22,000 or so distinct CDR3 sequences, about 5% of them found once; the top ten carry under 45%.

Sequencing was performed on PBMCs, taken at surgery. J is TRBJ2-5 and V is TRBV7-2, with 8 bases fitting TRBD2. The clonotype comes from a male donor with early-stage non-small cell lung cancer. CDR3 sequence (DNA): TGTGCCAGCAGCTCCCAGTGGGCGGGAGGAGCCGAGACCCAGTACTTC. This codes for CASSSQWAGGAETQYF. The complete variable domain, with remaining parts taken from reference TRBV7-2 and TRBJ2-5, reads GAGVSQSPSNKVTEKGKDVELRCDPISGHTALYWYRQSLGQGLEFLIYFQGNSAPDKSGLPSDRFSAERTGGSVSTLTIQRTQQEDSAVYLCASSSQWAGGAETQYFGPGTRLLVL.